These T cell receptor beta chains were read from a single sample in a study of T cell responses to AZD1222 COVID-19 vaccine. Libraries were prepared by immunoSEQ multiplex PCR; TCRdb keeps only in-frame clonotypes and omits some of them. The table shows about 120,000 clones, with 70% to 90% occurring only once. Source: peripheral blood, taken on day 0 of AZD1222 vaccination. The receptor source for this set is an adult in good health. Both conserved end residues are trimmed from each CDR3. The order of the fields is D gene, J gene, CDR3 length, V gene, CDR3 protein. The D gene is left open where the match is weak.

. TRBJ2-3 11 TRBV5-4 ASSPVSTDTQY
. TRBJ1-6 14 TRBV7-2 ASSLVPVTTYSPLH
TRBD1 TRBJ2-2 13 TRBV4-2 ASTDRGLGTGELF
. TRBJ2-6 14 TRBV4-2 ASSQEQGKGANVLT
TRBD1 TRBJ1-1 13 TRBV28 ASSSGTGEVTEAF
. TRBJ1-4 10 TRBV6-5 ASSYRGGKLF
. TRBJ1-2 11 TRBV19 ASSLYKGDGYT
. TRBJ1-1 13 TRBV5-1 ASSWGRRTEYEAF
TRBD2 TRBJ2-1 17 TRBV28 ASSFSVAGGQHFYNEQF
TRBD2 TRBJ2-7 11 TRBV28 ASSPGGFYEQY
. TRBJ2-7 11 TRBV5-6 ASSVIVSYEQY
. TRBJ1-1 13 TRBV7-9 ASSLGGPMNTEAF
. TRBJ2-7 8 TRBV20-1 SWLYYEQY
. TRBJ1-1 14 TRBV29-1 SVFGGGLGMNTEAF
TRBD1 TRBJ1-3 13 TRBV5-6 ASSVRQGRGNTIY
. TRBJ2-2 14 TRBV14 ASSRRQVAESGELF
TRBD2 TRBJ2-1 12 TRBV27 ASSFRGGRNEQF
. TRBJ1-1 10 TRBV5-1 ASREMNTEAF